A selection of T cell receptor beta chains follows, all from one sample in a study of cytomegalovirus exposure and HLA in healthy donors. Generated by immunoSEQ multiplex PCR, the TCRdb table keeps only in-frame clones and is missing some. The repertoire holds 140,000 to 150,000 clones, with over 65% as singletons. The sequenced sample was PBMCs. Every receptor here comes from a man aged 35 to 55 in good health and CMV-seropositive. Both conserved end residues are part of each CDR3. D genes are given only for firm matches. For some rows the clone size is stated as once, few or many, or as a class when expanded; others skip it.

len	d_gene	v_gene	j_gene	abundance	CDR3aa	CDR3nt
17	TRBD2	TRBV19	TRBJ2-1	-	CASRRGTSGSIGYEQFF	TGTGCCAGTAGGAGAGGGACTAGCGGGAGCATTGGGTATGAGCAGTTCTTC
13	TRBD1	TRBV7-2	TRBJ1-2	-	CASSFGQVYGYTF	TGTGCCAGCAGCTTCGGACAGGTCTATGGCTACACCTTC
14	-	TRBV15	TRBJ1-2	-	CATSREVEIGGYTF	TGTGCCACCAGCAGAGAAGTGGAGATCGGTGGCTACACCTTC
16	TRBD1	TRBV5-1	TRBJ2-1	-	CASSWPSGQSYNEQFF	TGCGCCAGCAGCTGGCCTTCGGGACAGTCTTACAATGAGCAGTTCTTC
17	-	TRBV7-3	TRBJ2-6	-	CASSLAGRISGANVLTF	TGTGCCAGCAGCTTAGCGGGACGGATCTCTGGGGCCAACGTCCTGACTTTC
14	-	TRBV27	TRBJ1-4	-	CATSPQGLYEKLFF	TGTGCCACCAGCCCTCAGGGCCTATATGAAAAACTGTTTTTT
14	-	TRBV7-8	TRBJ2-7	-	CASSAGTGHYEQYF	TGTGCCAGCAGCGCCGGGACGGGACACTACGAGCAGTACTTC
14	TRBD2	TRBV19	TRBJ2-7	-	CASISGGPPYEQYF	TGTGCCAGCATTTCGGGAGGACCACCGTACGAGCAGTACTTC
15	TRBD1	TRBV5-4	TRBJ2-7	-	CASSLGDRAPYEQYF	TGTGCCAGCAGCTTGGGGGACAGGGCCCCCTACGAGCAGTACTTC
15	-	TRBV2	TRBJ2-5	-	CASREEGWEKETQYF	TGTGCCAGCAGGGAAGAGGGTTGGGAGAAAGAGACCCAGTACTTC
16	-	TRBV5-1	TRBJ2-1	-	CASSGWDTRSNNEQFF	TGCGCCAGCAGCGGCTGGGACACCCGGTCCAACAATGAGCAGTTCTTC
14	TRBD1	TRBV2	TRBJ2-7	-	CASSSRQGKDEQYF	TGTGCCAGCAGTTCAAGACAGGGGAAGGACGAGCAGTACTTC
15	TRBD1	TRBV7-7	TRBJ2-5	-	CASSPTQGAGETQYF	TGTGCCAGCAGCCCGACACAGGGGGCGGGAGAGACCCAGTACTTC
13	-	TRBV5-1	TRBJ1-2	-	CASSLAGVDGYTF	TGCGCCAGCAGCTTGGCAGGGGTTGATGGCTACACCTTC
20	TRBD2	TRBV5-1	TRBJ2-3	few	CASSSPAGLAGVGGTDTQYF	TGCGCCAGCAGCTCACCCGCTGGACTAGCCGGAGTGGGTGGCACAGATACGCAGTATTTT
12	-	TRBV7-9	TRBJ2-7	few	CASSPSSYEQYF	TGTGCCAGCAGCCCCAGCTCCTACGAGCAGTACTTC
14	TRBD1	TRBV5-1	TRBJ1-2	-	CASSLPLGQDGYTF	TGCGCCAGCAGCTTGCCACTCGGACAGGATGGCTACACCTTC
15	-	TRBV7-2	TRBJ1-5	-	CASRPQVDSNQPQHF	TGTGCCAGCCGCCCCCAAGTAGATAGCAATCAGCCCCAGCATTTT
19	-	TRBV21-1	TRBJ2-4	-	CASRGVGSGVFLTKNIQYF	TGTGCCAGCAGGGGGGTGGGTAGCGGGGTATTTTTAACCAAAAACATTCAGTACTTC
15	-	TRBV6-5	TRBJ1-1	few	CASSSAGRLNTEAFF	TGTGCCAGCAGTTCGGCGGGGCGGTTGAACACTGAAGCTTTCTTT
14	-	TRBV5-1	TRBJ2-7	-	CASSSATASYEQYF	TGCGCCAGCAGCTCAGCGACGGCCTCCTACGAGCAGTACTTC
15	-	TRBV7-9	TRBJ2-5	-	CASSLGRSLQETQYF	TGTGCCAGCAGCTTAGGACGGAGCCTCCAAGAGACCCAGTACTTC
12	-	TRBV6-5	TRBJ1-1	-	CASSRTNTEAFF	TGTGCCAGCAGTCGTACTAACACTGAAGCTTTCTTT
12	-	TRBV4-1	TRBJ2-7	-	CASSQSPYEQYF	TGCGCCAGCAGCCAAAGCCCTTACGAGCAGTACTTC
16	TRBD2	TRBV7-2	TRBJ2-5	few	CASSLVAGGPQETQYF	TGTGCCAGCAGCTTAGTTGCGGGAGGGCCCCAAGAGACCCAGTACTTC
13	-	TRBV5-1	TRBJ2-3	-	CASSWTQTDTQYF	TGCGCCAGCAGCTGGACACAGACAGATACGCAGTATTTT
18	TRBD1	TRBV5-6	TRBJ2-1	-	CASSPGQATDRYYNEQFF	TGTGCCAGCAGCCCCGGACAGGCTACAGACCGATATTACAATGAGCAGTTCTTC
13	-	TRBV28	TRBJ1-5	-	CASSLDGLRSQHF	TGTGCCAGCAGTTTAGACGGACTCAGATCCCAGCATTTT
15	-	TRBV18	TRBJ1-1	once	CASSPPSGGWTEAFF	TGTGCCAGCTCACCACCTAGTGGGGGCTGGACTGAAGCTTTCTTT
18	TRBD2	TRBV7-6	TRBJ2-2	-	CASSSGVAGDRTTGELFF	TGTGCCAGCAGCTCAGGAGTAGCGGGAGATAGGACCACCGGGGAGCTGTTTTTT
14	-	TRBV7-9	TRBJ2-5	few	CASSLSGTQETQYF	TGTGCCAGCAGCCTCAGCGGGACACAAGAGACCCAGTACTTC
14	TRBD1	TRBV28	TRBJ2-7	-	CASSSRDRTYEQYF	TGTGCCAGCAGTTCCCGGGACAGGACCTACGAGCAGTACTTC
13	TRBD1	TRBV27	TRBJ1-2	-	CASRVTGGHGYTF	TGTGCCAGCAGGGTGACAGGGGGCCATGGCTACACCTTC
14	TRBD1	TRBV28	TRBJ2-1	-	CASRGQGVPNEQFF	TGTGCCAGCAGGGGACAGGGGGTCCCCAATGAGCAGTTCTTC
13	-	TRBV18	TRBJ1-4	-	CASSSGIDEKLFF	TGTGCCAGCTCATCGGGGATCGATGAAAAACTGTTTTTT
13	TRBD2	TRBV7-6	TRBJ2-5	-	CASTRWGGETQYF	TGTGCCAGCACCCGGTGGGGGGGGGAGACCCAGTACTTC
15	-	TRBV30	TRBJ1-2	once	CAWSVLGGGTYGYTF	TGTGCCTGGAGTGTACTAGGGGGGGGAACCTATGGCTACACCTTC
19	TRBD1	TRBV2	TRBJ2-3	-	CASSGGTGGLKIRTDTQYF	TGTGCCAGCAGTGGCGGGACAGGGGGCCTCAAAATTCGCACAGATACGCAGTATTTT
13	-	TRBV7-2	TRBJ2-7	few	CASSPFSSGEQYF	TGTGCCAGCAGCCCATTTAGTTCGGGCGAGCAGTACTTC
14	TRBD1	TRBV7-9	TRBJ2-5	once	CSSSFRGRGETQYF	TGTTCCAGCAGCTTCAGGGGGCGAGGAGAGACCCAGTACTTC
13	TRBD2	TRBV29-1	TRBJ2-3	-	CSVEGLATDTQYF	TGCAGCGTTGAGGGACTAGCGACAGATACGCAGTATTTT
15	-	TRBV4-1	TRBJ2-1	-	CASSQGSGPYNEQFF	TGCGCCAGCAGCCAAGGGAGCGGGCCCTACAATGAGCAGTTCTTC
15	TRBD2	TRBV13	TRBJ2-4	many	CASSYGGSGSDIQYF	TGTGCCAGCAGCTACGGTGGGAGCGGGAGTGACATTCAGTACTTC
13	TRBD1	TRBV7-6	TRBJ2-5	-	CASSFNDGQGMYF	TGTGCCAGCAGCTTCAACGACGGACAGGGCATGTACTTC
15	TRBD2	TRBV9	TRBJ2-7	-	CASSWGGTSVSEQYF	TGTGCCAGCAGCTGGGGGGGGACTAGCGTTTCCGAGCAGTACTTC
15	TRBD2	TRBV10-3	TRBJ2-7	-	CAIRESGGPLYEQYF	TGTGCCATCAGAGAGAGCGGGGGGCCACTCTACGAGCAGTACTTC
16	-	TRBV7-9	TRBJ2-7	few	CASSANGGANSYEQYF	TGTGCCAGCAGCGCCAATGGGGGCGCCAACTCCTACGAGCAGTACTTC
16	TRBD2	TRBV4-1	TRBJ2-7	once	CASSQAYGGGFYEQYF	TGCGCCAGCAGCCAAGCGTATGGCGGGGGATTCTACGAGCAGTACTTC
14	-	TRBV2	TRBJ1-2	-	CASSVQSINYGYTF	TGTGCCAGCAGTGTACAGAGTATTAACTATGGCTACACCTTC
12	TRBD2	TRBV29-1	TRBJ2-1	-	CSGGGGGNEQFF	TGCAGCGGGGGGGGCGGGGGGAATGAGCAGTTCTTC
13	TRBD1	TRBV6-5	TRBJ2-5	-	CASRETGRETQYF	TGTGCCAGCAGGGAGACAGGGCGAGAGACCCAGTACTTC
16	TRBD2	TRBV27	TRBJ2-5	-	CASSLGGVGYQETQYF	TGTGCCAGCAGTTTGGGAGGGGTCGGGTACCAAGAGACCCAGTACTTC
14	TRBD1	TRBV18	TRBJ1-5	-	CASSHRGDNQPQHF	TGTGCCAGCTCACACAGGGGGGACAATCAGCCCCAGCATTTT
13	-	TRBV28	TRBJ2-1	-	CASSPTGHNEQFF	TGTGCCAGCAGCCCCACAGGCCACAATGAGCAGTTCTTC
16	TRBD1	TRBV29-1	TRBJ2-7	-	CSASRQRTGWPHEQYF	TGCAGCGCATCGAGGCAAAGGACAGGTTGGCCTCACGAGCAGTACTTC